One and the same sample provided the 32 T cell receptor beta chains below, sequenced in a study of breast tumors, draining lymph nodes, adjacent tissues. TCRdb recomputed calls from the multiplex PCR reads with MiXCR, one row per CDR3 protein. The profile shows some 100,000 distinct CDR3 sequences, approximately 22% of them singletons. Breast cancer patients provided tissue from their axillary draining lymph nodes. Material: axillary lymph node tissue. These receptors were taken from a female donor with breast cancer. Some clones in this sample may be carry-over from other donors' samples.

In this sample, this clonotype turned up many times. The CDR3 DNA reads as TGTGCCAGCAGTGAAACAGGGGCTGGAAACACCATATATTTT. It encodes CASSETGAGNTIYF. This chain joins TRBV6-1 and TRBJ1-3, with TRBD1 matching 7 bases. CDR1 and CDR2 from the germline V gene are MNHNS and SASEGT. The CDR3 runs 14 residues. V trimming: 2 bases; J trimming: 2 bases; junction bases outside the gene matches: 0.

This clonotype was detected only a few times. The V call is TRBV4-2, the J call TRBJ2-7, with D perhaps assigned TRBD1 or TRBD2 (5 bases each). The ends were cut back, 3 bases at V and 7 bases at J, with 19 bases in the middle. Germline V CDR1 and CDR2: LGHNA, YNFKEQ. The CDR3 runs to 15 residues. Here the CDR3 reads CASSQDPGRFGEQYF. The CDR3 region has the DNA TGTGCCAGCAGCCAGGATCCGGGACGGTTCGGTGAGCAGTACTTC.

This clonotype has ten or more counts. The chain uses TRBV29-1 and TRBJ2-6, with D hard to call. The CDR3 has 14 residues. The ends were cut back, 5 bases at V and 0 bases at J, with 8 bases in the middle. CDR1 SQVTM and CDR2 ANQGSEA come from the germline V gene. The CDR3 nucleotides read TGCAGCGTTCAGAAGAGCTCTGGGGCCAACGTCCTGACTTTC. This encodes CSVQKSSGANVLTF.

This clonotype appeared many times. The chain employs TRBV9 and TRBJ2-3; unclear D gene. Deletions cut 0 bases from V and 6 bases from J, with 17 bases between. The CDR3 has 16 amino acids. Germline V gene data show CDR1 as SGDLS and CDR2 as YYNGEE. The CDR3 coding sequence is TGTGCCAGCAGCGTAGGAATAATCGACATAATTGATACGCAGTATTTT. This translates into CASSVGIIDIIDTQYF.

The table lists this clonotype with many counts. The chain has TRBV6-1 and TRBJ1-2; D possibly corresponds to TRBD1 (6 bases). Per germline, CDR1 MNHNS and CDR2 SASEGT. This CDR3 has 13 residues. V shed 8 bases and J shed 5 bases, with 15 bases lying between them. The DNA for the CDR3 is TGTGCCAGCCATCGGACAGCGTATTATGGCTACACCTTC. Its protein product is CASHRTAYYGYTF.

This clonotype appeared many times. The V gene is TRBV2, the J gene TRBJ1-2, with D unclear. Trimming removed 7 bases from V and 8 bases from J, with 20 bases in between. CDR1 and CDR2 from the germline V gene are SNHLY and FYNNEI. The CDR3 is 14 amino acids. CDR3 sequence: CASTPMELSGGYTF. DNA for the CDR3: TGTGCCAGCACCCCGATGGAACTTTCCGGGGGCTACACCTTC.

Turning to this clonotype: A read error may account for a junction end that differs from germline. The J gene is TRBJ2-2, the V gene TRBV4-1, with D possibly TRBD2 on 5 matching bases. Germline CDR1 is MGHRA and CDR2 is YSYEKL. CDR3 length equals 13 residues. The CDR3 nucleotides read TGCGCCAGCAGCCTTGAGGGCACCGGGGAGCCGTTTTTT. It codes for CASSLEGTGEPFF.

This chain uses TRBV4-1 with TRBJ1-4; no firm D call. Per germline, CDR1 MGHRA and CDR2 YSYEKL. V was clipped by 2 bases and J by 4 bases, with 14 bases between them. The CDR3 runs to 16 residues. CDR3 sequence reads: CASSQNGRASNEKLFF. In nucleotides, the CDR3 is TGCGCCAGCAGCCAAAACGGACGGGCTAGTAATGAAAAACTGTTTTTT.

This clonotype was observed many times. The V gene is TRBV6-6, the J gene TRBJ1-5; D is ambiguous. V dropped 7 bases and J dropped 1 base, with 11 bases sitting between them. The CDR3 has 14 residues. Germline assignment: CDR1 MNHNY and CDR2 SVGAGI (reference sequence). The CDR3 DNA reads TGTGCCAGCATCCCGGGAGGAAGCAATCAGCCCCAGCATTTT. This codes for CASIPGGSNQPQHF.

J is TRBJ2-1 and V is TRBV20-1, with 9 nucleotides matching TRBD2. With V trimmed by 3 bases and J by 2 bases, 5 bases remained unmatched. The CDR3 runs to 15 residues. Germline CDR1 is DFQATT and CDR2 is SNEGSKA (reference sequence). The CDR3 DNA follows: TGCAGTGCTAGCGTAGCGGGAGTCGCCTACAATGAGCAGTTCTTC. This sequence encodes CSASVAGVAYNEQFF.

This clonotype was counted ten times or more. CDR3 protein: CASSLEQGTGQYF. The CDR3 DNA is TGTGCCAGCAGCTTAGAGCAGGGGACCGGGCAGTACTTC. The chain is built from TRBV7-9 and TRBJ2-7, with a weak D call TRBD1 (6 bases). Germline CDR1 and CDR2: SEHNR and FQNEAQ (reference sequence). Trimming stripped 1 base from V and 9 bases from J, with 13 bases between. The CDR3 totals 13 residues.

In its sample, this clonotype was seen many times. The J gene is TRBJ2-1, the V gene TRBV20-1; D possibly matches TRBD1 or TRBD2 (5 bases each). The length of the CDR3 is 14 residues. Per the germline V gene, CDR1 is DFQATT and CDR2 is SNEGSKA (reference sequence). The ends were cut back, 3 bases at V and 9 bases at J, with 18 bases in the middle. This CDR3 is CSASRPARGPEQFF. DNA for the CDR3: TGCAGTGCTAGTCGGCCGGCCCGGGGCCCTGAGCAGTTCTTC.

This clonotype was seen ten or more times. This chain connects TRBV19 to TRBJ2-7; TRBD2 agrees at 13 bases. Germline lookup yields CDR1 LNHDA and CDR2 SQIVND (reference sequence). Unmatched junction bases numbered 2, after V lost 5 bases and J lost 7 bases. This CDR3 comprises 13 residues. CDR3 loop: CASSSTSGGEQYF. The CDR3 DNA sequence: TGTGCCAGTAGTTCGACTAGCGGGGGGGAGCAGTACTTC.

This rearrangement joins TRBV7-8 to TRBJ1-6; 7 bases match TRBD1. The V segment lost 2 bases and the J segment 0 bases; nucleotides outside the gene matches: 4. The CDR3 loop spans 17 amino acids. Germline V gene sequence: CDR1 SGHVS, CDR2 FQNEAQ. The CDR3 is CASSLWDRSSYNSPLHF. The CDR3, as DNA: TGTGCCAGCAGCTTATGGGACAGAAGCTCCTATAATTCACCCCTCCACTTT.

Notes on this clonotype: Being one base from a much bigger clone, this may be a read error. V and J are TRBV2 and TRBJ1-2, with 7 nucleotides matching TRBD1. V was clipped by 6 bases and J by 5 bases; unmatched bases: 15. This CDR3 contains 16 residues. From germline, CDR1 is SNHLY and CDR2 FYNNEI. The CDR3 is CASRSRMGQIFYGYTF. DNA for the CDR3: TGTGCCAGCAGATCGAGAATGGGACAGATTTTTTATGGCTACACCTTC.

This clonotype was recorded at least ten times. CDR3 sequence: CASSRAGGPNNEQFF. The DNA for the CDR3 is TGCGCCAGCAGCCGGGCGGGAGGGCCGAACAATGAGCAGTTCTTC. The gene calls are TRBV5-1 and TRBJ2-1; 9 nucleotides match TRBD2. CDR1 is SGHRS and CDR2 is YFSETQ in the germline V gene. The CDR3 loop spans 15 amino acids. Trimming took 4 bases from V and 5 from J; bases not matched to a gene: 7. The full variable domain, completed using reference TRBV5-1 and TRBJ2-1, is KAGVTQTPRYLIKTRGQQVTLSCSPISGHRSVSWYQQTPGQGLQFLFEYFSETQRNKGNFPGRFSGRQFSNSRSEMNVSTLELGDSALYLCASSRAGGPNNEQFFGPGTRLTVL.

This clonotype was recorded many times. The chain couples TRBV7-2 to TRBJ1-2, with D possibly being TRBD1 (6 bases). The CDR3 contains 17 residues. Germline-derived CDR1 and CDR2 are SGHTA and FQGNSA. Trimming removed 6 bases at V and 4 bases at J, with 24 bases between. CDR3 amino acids: CASRSNTFQGIFYGYTF. The CDR3 DNA reads TGTGCCAGCAGATCCAACACCTTTCAGGGGATCTTCTATGGCTACACCTTC.

This clonotype has a count of ten or more. V and J are TRBV6-6 and TRBJ1-6, with no clear D. The V end was cut by 0 bases, the J end by 8 bases, with 23 bases between. Germline CDR1 MNHNY, CDR2 SVGAGI (reference sequence). The CDR3 extends over 19 amino acids. CDR3 residues: CASSYSRPVWGEADSPLHF. The CDR3 DNA follows: TGTGCCAGCAGTTACTCGAGACCCGTCTGGGGTGAGGCGGATTCACCCCTCCACTTT.

This clonotype has a count of ten or more. The V gene is TRBV30, the J gene TRBJ1-6; tentative D call: TRBD1 (5 bases). The V gene's germline CDR1 is GTSNPN and CDR2 SVGIG (reference sequence). This CDR3 is built from 13 residues. V dropped 0 bases and J dropped 5 bases, with 5 bases sitting between them. The CDR3, as DNA: TGTGCCTGGAGTGTACAGGATAATTCACCCCTCCACTTT. This sequence encodes CAWSVQDNSPLHF.

This clonotype showed up many times. A much larger clonotype is one base distant, so this may be a read error. V usage is TRBV28 and J usage is TRBJ2-5; D remains unclear. Per germline, CDR1 MDHEN and CDR2 SYDVKM. Trimming took off 6 bases at V and 1 base at J, with 0 bases between the two ends. CDR3 length: 10 amino acids. CDR3 amino acids: CASSQETQYF. The CDR3 bases are TGTGCCAGCAGCCAAGAGACCCAGTACTTC.

This clonotype was detected many times. J is TRBJ1-2 and V is TRBV29-1, with 11 positions matching TRBD1. The CDR3 contains 16 residues. Germline V lookup: CDR1 SQVTM, CDR2 ANQGSEA. V shed 4 bases and J 4 bases; nucleotides not matched to a gene: 11. The CDR3 region is CSVVNQGDRGAYGYTF. The DNA for the CDR3 is TGCAGCGTTGTAAACCAGGGGGACAGGGGGGCCTATGGCTACACCTTC.

In this sample, this clonotype turned up many times. CDR3 protein: CASSLEGSDYGYTF. As DNA, the CDR3 is TGCGCCAGCAGCTTAGAGGGATCGGATTATGGCTACACCTTC. The genes are TRBV5-1 and TRBJ1-2, with unresolved D. V was pared by 2 bases and J by 5 bases, with 13 bases between. This CDR3 comprises 14 residues. CDR1 SGHRS and CDR2 YFSETQ come from the germline V gene.

In this sample, this clonotype turned up many times. V is TRBV9 and J is TRBJ2-2, with 7 bases lining up with TRBD2. The CDR3 has 15 amino acids. The germline gives CDR1 SGDLS, CDR2 YYNGEE. V was pared by 0 bases and J by 1 base, with 0 bases of the junction left unmatched. CDR3 residues: CASSVAGGNTGELFF. The CDR3 bases are TGTGCCAGCAGCGTAGCGGGGGGGAACACCGGGGAGCTGTTTTTT.

This clonotype was recorded at least ten times. The chain uses TRBV4-1 and TRBJ1-2, with TRBD1 identical over 7 bases. After removal of 5 bases from V and 4 bases from J, the junction contained 10 bases not matched to a gene. The CDR3 covers 15 residues. CDR1 and CDR2 from the germline V gene are MGHRA and YSYEKL. This chain's CDR3 is CASSSLTTGIYGYTF. The CDR3 DNA is TGCGCCAGCAGCTCCCTTACGACAGGGATCTATGGCTACACCTTC.

V is TRBV19 and J is TRBJ2-1; D gene unclear. This CDR3 is 15 amino acids long. The V gene lost 3 bases and the J gene lost 6 bases, with 15 bases spanning the gap. Germline CDR1 reads LNHDA; CDR2 reads SQIVND (reference sequence). The CDR3 reads CASSMAARLGNEQFF. The CDR3 region has the DNA TGTGCCAGTAGTATGGCGGCTAGATTGGGCAATGAGCAGTTCTTC.

This clonotype showed up many times. The chain is built from TRBV4-1 and TRBJ1-2; 7 bases are a match to TRBD1. Germline assignment: CDR1 MGHRA and CDR2 YSYEKL. J was trimmed by 3 bases and V by 4 bases; bases with no gene match: 2. This CDR3 contains 13 residues. The CDR3 DNA reads TGCGCCAGCAGCCTAACAGGGGACTATGGCTACACCTTC. This codes for CASSLTGDYGYTF.

This clonotype was seen many times. The rearrangement links TRBV11-2 to TRBJ2-1; the D gene is possibly TRBD2 (6 bases). Trimming took 0 bases from V and 9 from J, leaving 15 bases between them. This CDR3 region has 15 residues. Germline assignment: CDR1 SGHAT and CDR2 FQNNGV. The CDR3 DNA reads TGTGCCAGCAGCTTAGAGCCTGCGGGAAGGGGTGAGCAGTTCTTC. Amino acids: CASSLEPAGRGEQFF.

On this clonotype: A much bigger clone sits one base away, suggesting this may be a read error. This chain uses TRBV6-1 with TRBJ1-3; 7 bases are shared with TRBD1. Germline loops: CDR1 MNHNS, CDR2 SASEGT. The CDR3 is made up of 13 amino acids. The CDR3 reads CATGQAAGNTTYF. The CDR3 DNA reads as TGTGCCACAGGACAGGCGGCGGGAAACACCACATATTTT.

In its sample, this clonotype was seen many times. This rearrangement joins TRBV12-3 or TRBV12-4 to TRBJ2-7, with TRBD1 matching over 11 bases. This CDR3 contains 15 residues. With 2 bases clipped from V and 5 bases from J, the junction kept 5 bases outside the gene matches. CDR3 sequence (DNA): TGTGCCAGCAGTTTAATGGGGACAGGGGGTAACGAGCAGTACTTC. This gives the protein CASSLMGTGGNEQYF.

In DNA form, the CDR3 reads TGCGCCAGCAGCCGACTCCCTCCTGATAGCGGGGGTAGGACAGATACGCAGTATTTT. Translated, it gives CASSRLPPDSGGRTDTQYF. The chain is built from TRBV4-1 and TRBJ2-3; 9 nucleotides line up with TRBD2. CDR3 length equals 19 residues. V was clipped by 4 bases and J by 3 bases; unmatched bases: 17. From germline, CDR1 is MGHRA and CDR2 YSYEKL.

This chain connects TRBV4-1 to TRBJ1-1; possibly TRBD1 for D (5 bases). Between the trimmed V and J ends, which lost 1 base and 0 bases, there was a span of 6 bases. Germline loops: CDR1 MGHRA, CDR2 YSYEKL. The CDR3 is made up of 14 amino acids. CDR3 in DNA: TGCGCCAGCAGCCAAGGACAGATGAACACTGAAGCTTTCTTT. This sequence encodes CASSQGQMNTEAFF.

A note on this clonotype: The junction departs from the called germline gene at one end, perhaps through a read error. The gene calls are TRBV6-5 and TRBJ1-2; D possibly corresponds to TRBD1 (5 bases). Germline V gives CDR1 MNHEY, CDR2 SVGAGI. The CDR3 extends over 14 amino acids. CDR3 DNA sequence: TGTGCCAGCAGTCCACTATCGGACATTCATGGCTGCACCTTC. Translation gives CASSPLSDIHGCTF.